This is a list of T cell receptor beta chains from one sample in a study of cytomegalovirus exposure and HLA in healthy donors. Using immunoSEQ multiplex PCR, the repertoire was profiled, and TCRdb retains in-frame clones only, with some absent. The record lists 100,000 to 150,000 clones, of which the ten most abundant hold 1.5% to 1.7%. Material: PBMCs. The origin of the receptors is a woman aged 40-49 years in good health and CMV-seronegative. Both conserved end residues are trimmed from each CDR3. Each record gives: J gene, V gene, CDR3 protein.

TRBJ1-3 | TRBV12-5 | ASAIGGNRNTIY
TRBJ1-6 | TRBV11-3 | ASSLVYHPGEGSNSPLH
TRBJ2-1 | TRBV7-3 | ASSFGLAGAFNEQF
TRBJ1-2 | TRBV4-1 | ASSQENKWTEYGYT
TRBJ1-1 | TRBV18 | ASSQQGGNTEAF
TRBJ2-2 | TRBV4-3 | ASSQAPHTGELF
TRBJ2-5 | TRBV18 | ASSPSRAETQY
TRBJ2-3 | TRBV29-1 | SVEGRTGDTTDTQY
TRBJ2-1 | TRBV5-1 | ASSLQSLARIYNEQF
TRBJ2-5 | TRBV6-1 | ALYRGRGETQY
TRBJ1-1 | TRBV9 | ASSVVSNTEAF
TRBJ1-2 | TRBV6-4 | ASSDSWQGTGYT
TRBJ1-2 | TRBV18 | ASSPGTDYGYT
TRBJ1-5 | TRBV2 | ASKVESNQPQH
TRBJ1-2 | TRBV4-3 | ASSQEGGGGLGGYT
TRBJ1-1 | TRBV7-2 | ASSLAGRGWAF
TRBJ1-1 | TRBV4-1 | ASSQGVGTARLEAF
TRBJ1-1 | TRBV15 | ATSRVRQGGTEAF
TRBJ2-6 | TRBV5-6 | ASSSPGSWNSGANVLT
TRBJ1-1 | TRBV7-3 | ASSLNRENTEAF
TRBJ2-3 | TRBV15 | ATSRSRGRDTQY
TRBJ2-2 | TRBV6-5 | ASTLTGGGAGELF
TRBJ1-5 | TRBV25-1 | ASSDRTSNQPQH
TRBJ2-2 | TRBV7-3 | ASSPRGPGGGELF
TRBJ1-6 | TRBV11-3 | ASSSSHGGDGPLH
TRBJ2-1 | TRBV7-2 | ASSRDRGLYNEQF
TRBJ1-1 | TRBV5-1 | ASSPTGDTEAF
TRBJ2-5 | TRBV5-1 | ASSSGGQREETQY
TRBJ1-6 | TRBV7-2 | ASSRSYNSPLH
TRBJ2-3 | TRBV13 | ASSTTSSSGDTQY
TRBJ1-1 | TRBV9 | ASSVLGTGGTEAF
TRBJ2-7 | TRBV19 | ASSIGEPYEQY
TRBJ1-2 | TRBV19 | ASSPRDGGYGYT
TRBJ2-5 | TRBV18 | ASSPRPGPQETQY
TRBJ2-6 | TRBV19 | ASSIGQFPLSGANVLT
TRBJ2-1 | TRBV19 | ASSDQLWASSYNEQF
TRBJ1-1 | TRBV6-4 | ASSESGTGEAF
TRBJ2-2 | TRBV6-4 | ASRRQGDIPGELF